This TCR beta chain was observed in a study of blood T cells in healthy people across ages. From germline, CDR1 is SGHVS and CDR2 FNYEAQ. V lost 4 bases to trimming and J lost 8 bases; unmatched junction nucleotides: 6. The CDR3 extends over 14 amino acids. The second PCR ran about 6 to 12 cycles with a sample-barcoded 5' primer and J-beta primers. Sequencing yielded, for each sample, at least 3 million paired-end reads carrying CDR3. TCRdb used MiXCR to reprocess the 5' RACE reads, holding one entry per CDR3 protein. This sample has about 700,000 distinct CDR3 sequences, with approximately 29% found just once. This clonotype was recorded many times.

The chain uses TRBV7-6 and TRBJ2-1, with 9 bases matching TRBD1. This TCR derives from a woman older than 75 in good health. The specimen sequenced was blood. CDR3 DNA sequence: TGTGCCAGCAGCTCCGAGGGACAGGGACATGAGCAGTTCTTC. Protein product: CASSSEGQGHEQFF.